The sequence of this T cell receptor beta chain was determined in a study of blood T cell repertoires in COVID-19. At the level of the study: COVID-19 samples collected from the United States, Italy and Spain covered acute and convalescent phases. T cells, B-cell-depleted T cells, or PBMCs supplied cDNA or gDNA.

This clone occurred once. The length of the CDR3 is 11 residues. Germline V lookup: CDR1 SGHNT, CDR2 YYREEE (reference sequence). V shed 1 base and J shed 6 bases, with 4 bases lying between them. Original methodology: Amplified reference gene primers provided the basis for estimating nucleated cell counts. Using immunoSEQ multiplex PCR, the repertoire was profiled, and TCRdb retains in-frame clones only, with some absent. V and J calls and clone size are given by that table; D and trimming were obtained from the DNA. This table has 250,000 to 350,000 clones, about 85% appearing once. The V call is TRBV5-4, the J call TRBJ2-5; D not resolved. The sequenced sample consisted of peripheral blood. This clonotype was sampled from a man between 18 and 29 years old with active or convalescent COVID-19. The CDR3 sequence: CASSLYQTQYF. The CDR3 coding sequence is TGTGCCAGCAGCTTGTATCAGACCCAGTACTTC.